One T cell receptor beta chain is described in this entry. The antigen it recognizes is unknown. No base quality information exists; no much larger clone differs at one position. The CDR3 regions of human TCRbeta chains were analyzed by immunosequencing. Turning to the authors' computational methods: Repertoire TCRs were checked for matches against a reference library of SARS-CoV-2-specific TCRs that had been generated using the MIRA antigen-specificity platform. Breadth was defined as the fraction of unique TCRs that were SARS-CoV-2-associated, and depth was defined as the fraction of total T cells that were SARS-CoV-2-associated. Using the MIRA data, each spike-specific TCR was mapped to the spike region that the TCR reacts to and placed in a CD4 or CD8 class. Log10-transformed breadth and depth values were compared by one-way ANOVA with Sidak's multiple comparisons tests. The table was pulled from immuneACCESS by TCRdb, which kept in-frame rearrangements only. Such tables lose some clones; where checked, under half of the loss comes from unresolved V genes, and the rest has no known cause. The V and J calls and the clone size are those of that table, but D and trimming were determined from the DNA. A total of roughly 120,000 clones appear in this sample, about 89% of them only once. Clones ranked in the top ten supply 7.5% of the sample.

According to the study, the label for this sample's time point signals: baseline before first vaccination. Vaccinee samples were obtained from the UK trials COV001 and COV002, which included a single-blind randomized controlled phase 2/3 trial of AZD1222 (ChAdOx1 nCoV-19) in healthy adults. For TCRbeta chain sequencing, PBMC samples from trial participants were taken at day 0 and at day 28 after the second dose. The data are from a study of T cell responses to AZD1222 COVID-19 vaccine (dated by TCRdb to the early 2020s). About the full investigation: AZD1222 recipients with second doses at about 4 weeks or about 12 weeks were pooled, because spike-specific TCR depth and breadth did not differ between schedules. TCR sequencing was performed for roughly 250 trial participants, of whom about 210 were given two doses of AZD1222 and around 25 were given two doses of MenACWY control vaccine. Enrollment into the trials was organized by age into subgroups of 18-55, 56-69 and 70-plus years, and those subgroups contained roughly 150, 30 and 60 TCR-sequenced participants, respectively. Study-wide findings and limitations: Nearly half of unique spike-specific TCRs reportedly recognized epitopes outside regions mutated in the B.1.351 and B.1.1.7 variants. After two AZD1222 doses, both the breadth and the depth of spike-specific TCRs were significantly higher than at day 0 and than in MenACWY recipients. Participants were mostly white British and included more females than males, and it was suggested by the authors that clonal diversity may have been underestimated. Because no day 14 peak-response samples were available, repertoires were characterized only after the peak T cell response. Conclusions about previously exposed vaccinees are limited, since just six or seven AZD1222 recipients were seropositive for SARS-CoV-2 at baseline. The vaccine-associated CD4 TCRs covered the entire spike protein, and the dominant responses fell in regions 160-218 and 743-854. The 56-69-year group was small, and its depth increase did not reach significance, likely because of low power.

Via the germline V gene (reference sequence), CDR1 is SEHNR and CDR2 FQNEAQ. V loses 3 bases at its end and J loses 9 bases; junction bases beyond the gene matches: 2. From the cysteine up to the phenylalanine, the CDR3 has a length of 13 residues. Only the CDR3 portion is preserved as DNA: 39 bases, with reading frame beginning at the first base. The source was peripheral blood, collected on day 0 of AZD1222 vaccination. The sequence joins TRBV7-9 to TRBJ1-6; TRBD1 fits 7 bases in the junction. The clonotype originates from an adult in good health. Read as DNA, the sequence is TGTGCCAGCAGCTTTTCAGGGGGTTCACCCCTCCACTTT. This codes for CASSFSGGSPLHF. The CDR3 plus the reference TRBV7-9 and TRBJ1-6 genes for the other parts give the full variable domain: DTGVSQNPRHKITKRGQNVTFRCDPISEHNRLYWYRQTLGQGPEFLTYFQNEAQLEKSRLLSDRFSAERPKGSFSTLEIQRTEQGDSAMYLCASSFSGGSPLHFGNGTRLTVT.